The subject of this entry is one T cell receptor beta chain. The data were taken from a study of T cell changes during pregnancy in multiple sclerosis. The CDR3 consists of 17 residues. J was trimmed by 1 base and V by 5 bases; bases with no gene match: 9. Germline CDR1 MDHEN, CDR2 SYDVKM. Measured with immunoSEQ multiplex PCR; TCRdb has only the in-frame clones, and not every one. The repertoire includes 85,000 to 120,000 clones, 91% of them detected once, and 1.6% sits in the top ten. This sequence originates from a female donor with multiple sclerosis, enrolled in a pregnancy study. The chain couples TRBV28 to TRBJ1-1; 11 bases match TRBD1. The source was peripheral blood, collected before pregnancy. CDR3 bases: TGTGCCAGCAGTAGCACGGGACAGGGGGGTGCGAACACTGAAGCTTTCTTT. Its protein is CASSSTGQGGANTEAFF.